This entry lists 13 T cell receptor beta chains sequenced from one sample in a study of tumor and adjacent non-tumor tissue in lung cancer. This sample's RNA came from whole unsorted tissue. The library came from three nested PCR rounds adapted from ARM-PCR protocols. MiXCR, applied by TCRdb to the multiplex PCR reads, yields one record per CDR3 protein. The sample contains 91,000 or so distinct CDR3 sequences, around 64% of which appear only once. Sequencing was done on a sample of lung tumor tissue. Source of these receptors: a man aged 55 to 70 with non-small cell lung cancer.

Regarding this clonotype: The junction departs from the called germline gene at one end, perhaps through a read error. This sequence joins TRBV6-6 and TRBJ1-3; D remains ambiguous. CDR3 length: 10 amino acids. Germline CDR1 reads MNHNY; CDR2 reads SVGAGI (reference sequence). In DNA, the CDR3 is TGTGCCAGCAGGTTGGAGACCATACATTTT. Residues: CASRLETIHF.

Note on this clonotype: No conserved phenylalanine or tryptophan is present at the end of the CDR3, so a read error is the likely explanation. The chain joins TRBV6-1 to TRBJ1-2, with unresolved D. This CDR3 spans 12 amino acids. From germline, CDR1 is MNHNS and CDR2 SASEGT. CDR3 nucleotide sequence: TGTGCCAGCAGTGATTTTCGGTATGGTTACACCTCC. Translation: CASSDFRYGYTS.

In the case of this clonotype: With a much larger clone just one base away, this may be a read error. The rearrangement uses TRBV5-6 and TRBJ2-1; 8 positions match TRBD1. The CDR3 spans 17 residues. CDR1 and CDR2 (germline): SGHDT, YYEEEE. V shed 3 bases and J 8 bases; nucleotides not matched to a gene: 16. The CDR3 sequence: CASSSRTGQVWDDEQFF. The CDR3 DNA follows: TGTGCCAGCAGCTCCCGGACAGGGCAGGTGTGGGACGATGAGCAGTTCTTC.

The chain is built from TRBV4-2 and TRBJ2-7; 12 bases fit TRBD1. The CDR3 length is 13 residues. Germline-derived CDR1 and CDR2 are LGHNA and YNFKEQ. V lost 3 bases to trimming and J lost 12 bases; unmatched junction nucleotides: 6. CDR3 region: CASSQGDRGLLYF. The DNA for the CDR3 is TGTGCCAGCAGCCAGGGGGACAGGGGGCTACTGTACTTC.

This chain links TRBV12-3 or TRBV12-4 with TRBJ2-1, with D possibly being TRBD2 (5 bases). Trimming pared 6 bases from V and 6 bases from J, leaving 12 bases between. CDR3 length equals 13 residues. The CDR3 sequence is CASSSRTGNEQFF. The CDR3 DNA sequence: TGTGCCAGCAGCTCGAGGACTGGCAATGAGCAGTTCTTC.

This clonotype has just one count. Being one base from a much bigger clone, this may be a read error. The chain recombines TRBV7-2 with TRBJ1-1; D gene uncertain. There are 15 residues in the CDR3. Germline assignment: CDR1 SGHTA and CDR2 FQGNSA. CDR3 sequence reads: CVSSLFGTMNTEAFF. The CDR3 coding sequence is TGTGTCAGCAGCTTATTCGGTACCATGAACACTGAAGCTTTCTTT.

A word on this clonotype: A read error is possible here, since a much larger clone lies one base away. This chain's CDR3 is CASSYLAMLGGTQYF. DNA for the CDR3: TGTGCCAGCAGCTACCTAGCCATGCTAGGCGGGACCCAGTACTTC. This sequence joins TRBV11-2 and TRBJ2-5; a possible D gene is TRBD2 (5 bases). Trimming left V 4 bases short and J 7 bases short, with 19 bases between. There are 15 residues in the CDR3. The germline CDR1 and CDR2 sequences are SGHAT and FQNNGV.

This clonotype was counted once. The junction differs from germline at one of its ends, possibly a read error. The chain recombines TRBV6-6 with TRBJ2-3; D is ambiguous. This CDR3 spans 14 amino acids. CDR1 MNHNY and CDR2 SVGAGI come from the germline V gene (reference sequence). This CDR3 is CANSPPLSTDMQYF. The CDR3 DNA sequence: TGTGCCAACAGCCCCCCCCTGAGCACAGATATGCAGTATTTT.

As regards this clonotype: A read error may be the cause here, since a much bigger clone is one base away. CDR3 sequence: CASSSTGGEMYF. The CDR3 nucleotides are TGTGCCAGCAGCTCCACAGGGGGCGAAATGTATTTT. J is TRBJ1-5 and V is TRBV7-8; 9 bases agree with TRBD1. CDR3 size: 12 residues. The germline gives CDR1 SGHVS, CDR2 FQNEAQ.

This clonotype has only one observation. One junction end disagrees with the germline gene, perhaps due to a read error. The CDR3, as DNA: TGTACCAGCAGCCAAGCGCGGACTAGCGGATCGTTAGCCAAAAACATTCAGTACTTC. This gives the protein CTSSQARTSGSLAKNIQYF. The genes are TRBV4-2 and TRBJ2-4; the match to TRBD2 covers 10 bases. Germline loops: CDR1 LGHNA, CDR2 YNFKEQ. The CDR3 is 19 residues long.

A remark on this clonotype: The CDR3 end shows no conserved phenylalanine or tryptophan, and so a read error is likely. The DNA is omitted, as the CDR3 cannot be located on it reliably, and the CDR3 follows TCRdb's listing. The V gene is TRBV11-2, the J gene TRBJ2-5; the D segment call TRBD2 is taken from the table without a DNA check. Germline V gives CDR1 SGHAT, CDR2 FQNNGV. The CDR3 comprises 16 residues, both ends counted. The CDR3 loop is CASSLHGLSVQETRYS.

Points on this clonotype: The junction does not match germline at one end; this may be a read error. The chain employs TRBV28 and TRBJ1-5, with D tentatively TRBD1 (5 bases). From germline, CDR1 is MDHEN and CDR2 SYDVKM. The CDR3 consists of 14 residues. CDR3 loop: CAIRGMSSNLPQHF. DNA for the CDR3: TGTGCTATTAGGGGAATGAGTAGCAATCTGCCCCAGCATTTT.

This clonotype came up a few times. This chain links TRBV5-1 with TRBJ2-3, with D perhaps TRBD2 (6 bases). Germline lookup yields CDR1 SGHRS and CDR2 YFSETQ. Trimming took off 5 bases at V and 3 bases at J, with 7 bases between the two ends. CDR3 length: 12 amino acids. In DNA form, the CDR3 reads TGCGCCAGCAGGGGAGGAACAGATACGCAGTATTTT. Translated: CASRGGTDTQYF.